This entry is about one T cell receptor beta chain. The germline V and J ends were trimmed by 5 bases and 2 bases, with 25 bases remaining between them. The CDR3 spans 19 residues. Germline V lookup: CDR1 MNHEY, CDR2 SMNVEV (reference sequence). These data are taken from a study of control samples from healthy donors and cancer patients. The method was immunoSEQ multiplex PCR; TCRdb's version includes in-frame clones alone and lacks a portion of them. The data contain over 200,000 clones, almost 85% of them seen just once; the ten biggest clones take up about 14%. The TCR sequence derives from a woman between 55 and 75 years old with lung cancer. Sequencing was done on a sample of PBMCs. This rearrangement joins TRBV27 to TRBJ2-1; possible D gene TRBD2, 5 bases. The CDR3 DNA follows: TGTGCCAGCAGTACCTGGGCCTACAGAGGGTTACGGGCCTACAATGAGCAGTTCTTC. This translates into CASSTWAYRGLRAYNEQFF.